The rows below give T cell receptor beta chains drawn from one sample of a study of cytomegalovirus exposure and HLA in healthy donors. Libraries were prepared by immunoSEQ multiplex PCR; TCRdb keeps only in-frame clonotypes and omits some of them. Of more than 250,000 clones listed, 80% to 95% are singletons. The sequenced sample consisted of PBMCs. The receptors come from a woman aged 25 to 39 in good health and CMV-seronegative. CDR3s include the opening cysteine and the closing phenylalanine or tryptophan. A D gene is named only where the DNA matches it firmly. Clone sizes are given selectively: once, few, many, or a class where the clone is expanded.

j_call clone_size d_call v_call cdr3_aa cdr3_nt
TRBJ1-3 . . TRBV5-4 CASSSGVRLSGNTIYF TGTGCCAGCAGCTCGGGGGTGCGACTCTCTGGAAACACCATATATTTT
TRBJ1-1 . . TRBV7-8 CASSPSPPTGLTNTEAFF TGTGCCAGCAGCCCTAGCCCTCCGACAGGCCTAACGAACACTGAAGCTTTCTTT
TRBJ2-2 . . TRBV13 CASSSHTGELFF TGTGCCAGCAGCTCGCACACCGGGGAGCTGTTTTTT
TRBJ1-5 . . TRBV28 CASRGGQPQHF TGTGCTTCGAGGGGTGGTCAGCCCCAGCATTTT
TRBJ1-5 . . TRBV30 CAWDDGGNNQPQHF TGTGCCTGGGACGACGGGGGAAACAATCAGCCCCAGCATTTT
TRBJ2-7 few . TRBV6-1 CASKDLRLGTRYF TGTGCCAGTAAGGACTTGAGGCTTGGGACTCGGTACTTC
TRBJ2-7 . . TRBV19 CASSIGWGREQYF TGTGCCAGTAGTATAGGGTGGGGGAGAGAGCAGTACTTC
TRBJ1-2 . . TRBV28 CASSFGSWEGGYTF TGTGCCAGCAGTTTCGGGTCGTGGGAGGGTGGCTACACCTTC
TRBJ2-2 . TRBD1 TRBV5-1 CASSPWTGVSVGELFF TGCGCCAGCAGCCCGTGGACAGGGGTGTCGGTCGGGGAGCTGTTTTTT
TRBJ2-7 . . TRBV30 CAWTRRGRDYEQYF TGTGCCTGGACCCGGAGGGGGCGAGACTACGAGCAGTACTTC
TRBJ1-2 once . TRBV30 CAWSVTVSGRLDYGYTF TGTGCCTGGAGTGTAACTGTATCTGGGCGATTGGACTATGGCTACACCTTC
TRBJ2-7 . . TRBV7-9 CASSLLSQTEQYF TGTGCCAGCAGCTTACTCTCCCAGACCGAGCAGTACTTC
TRBJ1-2 . . TRBV5-4 CAQTWRGSNYGYTF TGTGCCCAAACTTGGAGGGGGAGTAACTATGGCTACACCTTC
TRBJ2-5 once . TRBV9 CASSPPEVEETQYF TGTGCCAGCAGCCCCCCGGAGGTGGAGGAGACCCAGTACTTC
TRBJ2-1 . . TRBV5-1 CASSLFGQNNEQFF TGCGCCAGCAGCTTGTTTGGACAGAACAATGAGCAGTTCTTC
TRBJ1-1 . . TRBV27 CASSYTGNTEAFF TGTGCCAGCAGTTATACAGGGAACACTGAAGCTTTCTTT
TRBJ2-2 . . TRBV28 CASSLYSRLTGELFF TGTGCCAGCAGTTTATATTCCAGGTTGACCGGGGAGCTGTTTTTT
TRBJ2-2 . . TRBV7-8 CASSPNAGTGELFF TGTGCCAGCAGCCCAAACGCCGGCACCGGGGAGCTGTTTTTT
TRBJ2-3 . TRBD1 TRBV13 CASSRYRGSTDTQYF TGTGCCAGCAGCCGGTACAGGGGAAGCACAGATACGCAGTATTTT
TRBJ2-7 . TRBD2 TRBV7-9 CASSSQKTSPYEQYF TGTGCCAGCAGCTCTCAAAAGACTAGCCCCTACGAGCAGTACTTC
TRBJ1-5 . . TRBV7-2 CASSLRGGQPQHF TGTGCCAGCAGCTTAAGGGGCGGTCAGCCCCAGCATTTT
TRBJ2-1 . . TRBV19 CASSPWTSYNEQFF TGTGCCAGTAGCCCGTGGACCTCGTACAATGAGCAGTTCTTC
TRBJ2-1 . . TRBV7-9 CASSLDKRINEQFF TGTGCCAGCAGCTTAGACAAGAGGATCAATGAGCAGTTCTTC
TRBJ2-2 . TRBD2 TRBV5-1 CASSGRETGELFF TGCGCCAGCTCGGGGAGGGAGACCGGGGAGCTGTTTTTT
TRBJ2-6 once . TRBV29-1 CSANSGANVLTF TGCAGCGCAAACTCTGGGGCCAACGTCCTGACTTTC
TRBJ2-3 . TRBD1 TRBV28 CASSEAGTGTDTQYF TGTGCCAGCAGTGAAGCCGGGACAGGGACAGATACGCAGTATTTT
TRBJ2-4 . . TRBV7-8 CASSSYGGENIQYF TGTGCCAGCAGCTCTTACGGAGGGGAAAACATTCAGTACTTC
TRBJ1-5 . . TRBV5-6 CASSHASRNSNQPQHF TGTGCCAGCAGTCATGCAAGCCGAAATAGCAATCAGCCCCAGCATTTT
TRBJ1-2 . . TRBV4-2 CASSQDAIGGYTF TGTGCCAGCAGCCAAGACGCAATCGGGGGCTACACCTTC
TRBJ2-4 . . TRBV30 CAWSTGALKNIQYF TGTGCCTGGAGCACGGGGGCGCTGAAAAACATTCAGTACTTC
TRBJ1-5 . . TRBV6-6 CASSYKGHPNQPQHF TGTGCCAGCAGTTACAAGGGACATCCAAATCAGCCCCAGCATTTT
TRBJ2-7 . . TRBV15 CATSRDFDSRDF TGTGCCACCAGCAGAGATTTTGACAGCCGGGACTTC
TRBJ2-2 . . TRBV29-1 CSVETGTGELFF TGCAGCGTTGAGACGGGGACCGGGGAGCTGTTTTTT
TRBJ2-7 . TRBD2 TRBV28 CASSYGLASKYEQYF TGTGCCAGCAGCTACGGACTAGCTAGTAAGTACGAGCAGTACTTC
TRBJ2-7 . TRBD2 TRBV29-1 CSVEGTSGRPNEQYF TGCAGCGTTGAAGGGACTAGCGGGAGGCCTAACGAGCAGTACTTC
TRBJ2-7 few . TRBV25-1 CASRRDRDYEQYF TGTGCCAGCAGGAGGGACCGGGACTACGAGCAGTACTTC
TRBJ1-2 . . TRBV6-5 CASSYPTGGYTF TGTGCCAGCAGTTACCCGACAGGAGGCTACACCTTC
TRBJ1-2 . . TRBV15 CATSRGPAAGQRGYTF TGTGCCACCAGCAGAGGTCCGGCGGCAGGGCAAAGGGGCTACACCTTC
TRBJ2-6 once . TRBV27 CASSFLVGGRSGANVLTF TGTGCCAGCAGTTTCCTTGTAGGAGGAAGGTCTGGGGCCAACGTCCTGACTTTC
TRBJ2-2 . TRBD1 TRBV4-3 CASSHRTGVYTGELFF TGCGCCAGCAGCCATCGAACAGGGGTCTACACCGGGGAGCTGTTTTTT
TRBJ2-7 once . TRBV2 CASSVFGGAYEQYF TGTGCCAGCAGTGTATTTGGTGGGGCTTACGAGCAGTACTTC
TRBJ2-5 . . TRBV2 CASSGQGGETQYF TGTGCCAGCAGTGGGCAGGGTGGAGAGACCCAGTACTTC
TRBJ2-7 . TRBD2 TRBV7-8 CASSLAIAGAPSYEQYF TGTGCCAGCAGCTTAGCTATAGCGGGAGCCCCTTCCTACGAGCAGTACTTC
TRBJ2-7 . . TRBV11-3 CASSHGSLGQYF TGTGCCAGCAGCCACGGGAGCCTCGGGCAGTACTTC
TRBJ2-7 . . TRBV27 CASRRGNNYEQYF TGTGCCAGCAGACGCGGGAACAACTACGAGCAGTACTTC
TRBJ2-7 . TRBD2 TRBV25-1 CASSEPSEAGTYEQYF TGTGCCAGCAGTGAACCCTCGGAAGCGGGGACCTACGAGCAGTACTTC